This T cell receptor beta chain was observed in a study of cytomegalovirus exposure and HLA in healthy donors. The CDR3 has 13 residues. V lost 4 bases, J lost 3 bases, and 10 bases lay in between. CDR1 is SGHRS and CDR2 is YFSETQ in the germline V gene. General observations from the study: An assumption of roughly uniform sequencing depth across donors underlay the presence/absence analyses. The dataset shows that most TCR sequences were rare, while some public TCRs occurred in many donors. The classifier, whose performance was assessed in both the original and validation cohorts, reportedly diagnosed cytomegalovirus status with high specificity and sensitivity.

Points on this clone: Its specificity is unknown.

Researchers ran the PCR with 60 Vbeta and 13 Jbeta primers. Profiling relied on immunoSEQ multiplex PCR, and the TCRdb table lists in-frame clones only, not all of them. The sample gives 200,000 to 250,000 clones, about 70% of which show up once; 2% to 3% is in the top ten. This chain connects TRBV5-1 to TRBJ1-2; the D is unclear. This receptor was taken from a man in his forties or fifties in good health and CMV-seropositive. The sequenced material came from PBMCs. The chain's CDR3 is CASSPSGDYGYTF. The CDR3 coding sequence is TGCGCCAGCAGCCCCTCGGGTGACTATGGCTACACCTTC.